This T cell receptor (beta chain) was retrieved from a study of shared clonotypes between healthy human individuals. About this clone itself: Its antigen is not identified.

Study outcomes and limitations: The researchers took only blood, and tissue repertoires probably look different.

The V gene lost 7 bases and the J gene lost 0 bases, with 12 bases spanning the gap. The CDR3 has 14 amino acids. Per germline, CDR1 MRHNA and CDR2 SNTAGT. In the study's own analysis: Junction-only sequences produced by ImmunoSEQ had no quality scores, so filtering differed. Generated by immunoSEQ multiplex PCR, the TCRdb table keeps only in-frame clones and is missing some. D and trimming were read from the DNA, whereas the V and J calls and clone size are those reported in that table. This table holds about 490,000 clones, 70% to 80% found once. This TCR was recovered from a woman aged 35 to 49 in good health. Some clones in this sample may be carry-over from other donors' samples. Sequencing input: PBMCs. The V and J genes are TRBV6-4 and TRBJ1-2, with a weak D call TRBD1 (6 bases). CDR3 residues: CASTPQGTNYGYTF. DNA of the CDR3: TGTGCCAGCACCCCACAGGGCACTAACTATGGCTACACCTTC.